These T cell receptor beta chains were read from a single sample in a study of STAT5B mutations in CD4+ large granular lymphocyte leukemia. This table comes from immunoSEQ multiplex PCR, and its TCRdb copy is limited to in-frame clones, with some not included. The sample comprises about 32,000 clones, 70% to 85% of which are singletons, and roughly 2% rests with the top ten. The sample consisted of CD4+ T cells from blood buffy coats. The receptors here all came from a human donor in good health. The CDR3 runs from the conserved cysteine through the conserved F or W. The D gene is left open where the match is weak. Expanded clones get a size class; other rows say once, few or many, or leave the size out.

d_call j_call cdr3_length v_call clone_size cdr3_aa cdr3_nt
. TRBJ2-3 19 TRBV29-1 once CSVENIRGLGASGTDTQYF TGCAGCGTTGAGAATATAAGGGGATTGGGGGCGTCCGGCACAGATACGCAGTATTTT
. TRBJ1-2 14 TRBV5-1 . CASSSLESAGGYTF TGCGCCAGCAGCTCCCTTGAGTCGGCTGGTGGCTACACCTTC
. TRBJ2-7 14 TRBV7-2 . CASSRLHSSYEQYF TGTGCCAGCAGCCGACTACACAGCTCCTACGAGCAGTACTTC
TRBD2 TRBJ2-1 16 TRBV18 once CASSPLGSGGYNEQFF TGTGCCAGCTCACCATTGGGTAGCGGGGGATACAATGAGCAGTTCTTC
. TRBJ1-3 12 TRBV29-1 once CSVEGSGNTIYF TGCAGCGTTGAAGGGTCTGGAAACACCATATATTTT
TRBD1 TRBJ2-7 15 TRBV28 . CASRTGGSLTYEQYF TGTGCCAGCAGAACAGGGGGCTCCCTAACCTACGAGCAGTACTTC
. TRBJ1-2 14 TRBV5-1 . CASSLDSSNYGYTF TGCGCCAGCAGCTTGGACAGTTCTAACTATGGCTACACCTTC
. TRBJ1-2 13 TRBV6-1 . CASEIGINYGYTF TGTGCCAGCGAAATCGGGATTAACTATGGCTACACCTTC
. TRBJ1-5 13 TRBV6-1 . CASSEAGQVPQHF TGTGCCAGCAGTGAAGCGGGCCAGGTTCCCCAGCATTTT
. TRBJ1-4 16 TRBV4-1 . CASSQDRLTENEKLFF TGCGCCAGCAGCCAAGATCGATTGACGGAGAATGAAAAACTGTTTTTT
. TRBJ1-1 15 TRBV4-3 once CASSQARKGGTEAFF TGCGCCAGCAGCCAAGCCCGGAAGGGGGGCACTGAAGCTTTCTTT
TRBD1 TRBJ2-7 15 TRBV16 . CASSQRAGTGFSQYF TGTGCCAGCAGCCAGCGAGCCGGGACAGGCTTTTCACAGTACTTC
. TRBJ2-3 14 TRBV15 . CATSRVIVPDTQYF TGTGCCACCAGCAGAGTTATAGTCCCAGATACGCAGTATTTT
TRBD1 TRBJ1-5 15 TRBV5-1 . CASSYSGTGNQPQHF TGCGCCAGCAGCTATTCCGGGACAGGGAATCAGCCCCAGCATTTT